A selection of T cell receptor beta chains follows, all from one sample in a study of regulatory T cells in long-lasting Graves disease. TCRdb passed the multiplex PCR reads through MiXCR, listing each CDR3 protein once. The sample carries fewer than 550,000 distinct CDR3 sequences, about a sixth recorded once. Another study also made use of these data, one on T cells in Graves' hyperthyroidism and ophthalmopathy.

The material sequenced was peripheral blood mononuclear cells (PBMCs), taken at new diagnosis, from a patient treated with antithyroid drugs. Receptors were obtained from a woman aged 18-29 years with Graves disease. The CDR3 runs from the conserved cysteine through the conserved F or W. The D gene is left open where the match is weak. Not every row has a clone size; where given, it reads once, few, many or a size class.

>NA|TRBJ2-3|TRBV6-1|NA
CASKMGLRTDTQYF
TGTGCCAGCAAGATGGGCTTACGCACAGATACGCAGTATTTT
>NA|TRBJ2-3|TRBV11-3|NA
CASSLDWRDYSPNTDTQYF
TGTGCCAGCAGCTTAGATTGGCGGGATTACTCTCCTAACACAGATACGCAGTATTTT
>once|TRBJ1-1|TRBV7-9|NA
CASSFQVEAFF
TGTGCCAGCAGCTTCCAGGTTGAAGCTTTCTTT
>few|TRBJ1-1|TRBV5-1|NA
CASSFTGSAEAFF
TGCGCCAGCAGCTTTACAGGGTCCGCTGAAGCTTTCTTT
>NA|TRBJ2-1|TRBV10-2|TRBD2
CASSGRLAGVLSYNEQFF
TGCGCCAGCTCGGGGAGACTAGCGGGAGTCCTCTCCTACAATGAGCAGTTCTTC
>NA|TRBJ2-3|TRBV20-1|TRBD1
CSAATGGEADTQYF
TGCAGTGCCGCGACAGGGGGCGAGGCAGATACGCAGTATTTT
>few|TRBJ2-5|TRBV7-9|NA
CASSLFTGHYQETQYF
TGTGCCAGCAGCTTATTCACGGGACACTACCAAGAGACCCAGTACTTC
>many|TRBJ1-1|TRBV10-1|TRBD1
CASSESGQGFTEAFF
TGCGCCAGCAGTGAGTCGGGACAGGGGTTCACTGAAGCTTTCTTT
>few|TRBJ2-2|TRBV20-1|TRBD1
CSARDARTGGITGELFF
TGCAGTGCTAGAGATGCAAGGACAGGGGGAATTACCGGGGAGCTGTTTTTT
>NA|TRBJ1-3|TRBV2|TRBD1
CASSSGQSGGNTIYF
TGTGCCAGCAGTTCGGGACAGTCGGGAGGAAACACCATATATTTT
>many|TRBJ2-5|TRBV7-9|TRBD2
CASSSVVAGANVAMYSETQYF
TGTGCCAGCAGCTCGGTGGTAGCGGGAGCCAACGTTGCGATGTACTCCGAGACCCAGTACTTC
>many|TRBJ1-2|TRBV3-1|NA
CASSRVNGEGYTF
TGTGCCAGCAGCCGGGTCAATGGGGAGGGCTACACCTTC
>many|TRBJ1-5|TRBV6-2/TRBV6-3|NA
CASSSSRNQPQHF
TGTGCCAGCAGTAGCAGTCGAAATCAGCCCCAGCATTTT
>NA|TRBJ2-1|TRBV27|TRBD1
CASSLEGAQWVNEQFF
TGTGCCAGCAGTTTAGAGGGGGCACAATGGGTCAATGAGCAGTTCTTC
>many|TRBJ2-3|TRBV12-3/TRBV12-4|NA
CASLVRDGTDTQYF
TGTGCCAGCTTAGTCAGGGATGGGACAGATACGCAGTATTTT
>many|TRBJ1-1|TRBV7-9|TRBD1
CASSRDRIEAFF
TGTGCCAGCAGCCGGGACAGGATTGAAGCTTTCTTT
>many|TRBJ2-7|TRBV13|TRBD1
CASSFLNRGLDEQYF
TGTGCCAGCAGCTTCCTCAACAGGGGGCTGGACGAGCAGTACTTC
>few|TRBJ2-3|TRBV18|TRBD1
CASSTGGVIDTQYF
TGTGCCAGCTCAACAGGGGGAGTCATAGATACGCAGTATTTT
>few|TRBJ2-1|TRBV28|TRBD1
CASNSLGTGTYNEQFF
TGTGCCAGCAATTCTCTCGGGACAGGTACCTACAATGAGCAGTTCTTC
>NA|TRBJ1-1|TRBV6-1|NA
CASSGETYSNTEAFF
TGTGCCAGCAGTGGGGAGACCTATTCGAACACTGAAGCTTTCTTT
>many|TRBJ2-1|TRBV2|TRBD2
CATKLAGEFNEQFF
TGTGCCACCAAACTAGCGGGAGAATTTAATGAGCAGTTCTTC
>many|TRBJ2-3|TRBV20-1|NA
CSARGFSSEAITSTDTQYF
TGCAGTGCTAGAGGATTCTCGTCGGAGGCGATAACTAGCACAGATACGCAGTATTTT
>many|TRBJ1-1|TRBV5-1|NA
CASSSTASDYTEAFF
TGCGCCAGCAGCTCGACAGCGAGTGATTACACTGAAGCTTTCTTT
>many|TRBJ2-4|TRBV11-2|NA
CASSDGPLAKNIQYF
TGTGCCAGCAGCGACGGACCGTTAGCCAAAAACATTCAGTACTTC
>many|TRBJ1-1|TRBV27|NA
CASSLRWGTDTEAFF
TGTGCCAGCAGTTTACGGTGGGGGACGGACACTGAAGCTTTCTTT
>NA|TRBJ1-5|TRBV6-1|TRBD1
CASRRDRGSNQPQHF
TGTGCCAGCAGAAGGGACAGGGGTAGCAATCAGCCCCAGCATTTT
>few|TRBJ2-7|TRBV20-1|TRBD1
CSARDRGVYEQYF
TGCAGTGCTCGGGACAGGGGGGTATACGAGCAGTACTTC
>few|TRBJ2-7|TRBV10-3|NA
CAISEADLDQEQYF
TGTGCCATCAGTGAGGCCGACCTTGACCAAGAGCAGTACTTC
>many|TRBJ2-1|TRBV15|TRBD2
CATSRGMEGGRSSYNEQFF
TGTGCCACCAGCAGAGGGATGGAGGGAGGGAGAAGCTCCTACAATGAGCAGTTCTTC
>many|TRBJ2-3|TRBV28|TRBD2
CASSSTGTSGSSADTQYF
TGTGCCAGCAGTTCCACCGGGACTAGCGGGAGTAGTGCAGATACGCAGTATTTT
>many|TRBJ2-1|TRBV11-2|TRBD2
CASSLGTSGRWYNEQFF
TGTGCCAGCAGCTTAGGGACTAGCGGGAGATGGTACAATGAGCAGTTCTTC
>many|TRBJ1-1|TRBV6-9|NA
CASSYGVGANTEAFF
TGTGCCAGCAGTTACGGTGTTGGTGCGAACACTGAAGCTTTCTTT
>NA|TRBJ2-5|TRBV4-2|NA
CASSQVKGRGETQYF
TGTGCCAGCAGCCAAGTAAAAGGGAGAGGGGAGACCCAGTACTTC
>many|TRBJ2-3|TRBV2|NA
CASTKFGQISTDTQYF
TGTGCCAGCACCAAATTTGGACAGATCAGCACAGATACGCAGTATTTT
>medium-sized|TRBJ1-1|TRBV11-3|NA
CASSQAPGGTEAFF
TGTGCCAGCAGCCAAGCACCGGGGGGAACTGAAGCTTTCTTT
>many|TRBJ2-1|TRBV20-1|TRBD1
CSAPLGGQGYNEQFF
TGCAGTGCTCCCCTTGGGGGACAGGGGTACAATGAGCAGTTCTTC
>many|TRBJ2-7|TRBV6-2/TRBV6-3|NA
CASSFGGLQGYEQYF
TGTGCCAGCAGTTTCGGGGGGCTTCAGGGCTACGAGCAGTACTTC